This TCR beta chain was sequenced in a study of cytomegalovirus exposure and HLA in healthy donors. Study-wide results and limits: Presence/absence analyses assumed roughly uniform sequencing depth across donors, which may not hold.

Researchers ran the PCR with 60 Vbeta and 13 Jbeta primers. The repertoire was sequenced with immunoSEQ multiplex PCR; TCRdb's copy has only in-frame clones and lacks some. The repertoire holds about 36,000 clones, with about 70% as singletons. As to this clone: Antigen unknown.

The germline V gene has CDR1 SGHDT and CDR2 YYEEEE. The CDR3 consists of 14 residues. V was pared by 2 bases and J by 4 bases, with 12 bases between. The chain has TRBV5-6 and TRBJ1-2, with no clear D. The sequence derives from a man aged 30 to 39 in good health and CMV-seronegative. Sequencing used PBMCs. The DNA for the CDR3 is TGTGCCAGCAGCTTATGGCAGGCGACCTATGGCTACACCTTC. The encoded protein is CASSLWQATYGYTF.